Shown below are 9 T cell receptor beta chains from a single sample sequenced in a study of cytotoxic CD8 clonotypes in ibrutinib-treated CLL. The repertoire was sequenced with immunoSEQ multiplex PCR; TCRdb's copy has only in-frame clones and lacks some. This sample yields nearly 300,000 clones, of which approximately 79% are seen a single time; approximately 5.6% belongs to the top ten. This specimen consisted of PBMCs, obtained at disease progression, from a patient treated with ibrutinib. Receptors originate from a human donor with chronic lymphocytic leukemia.

The V call is TRBV11-3, the J call TRBJ2-2; D is undetermined. The germline V and J ends were trimmed by 0 bases and 5 bases, with 4 bases remaining between them. Germline V CDR1 and CDR2: SGHNT, YENEEA. The CDR3 totals 13 residues. DNA of the CDR3: TGTGCCAGCAGCTTAGATCGGACCGGGGAGCTGTTTTTT. This encodes CASSLDRTGELFF. Drawing the rest from reference TRBV11-3 and TRBJ2-2, the complete variable domain is EAGVVQSPRYKIIEKKQPVAFWCNPISGHNTLYWYLQNLGQGPELLIRYENEEAVDDSQLPKDRFSAERLKGVDSTLKIQPAELGDSAVYLCASSLDRTGELFFGEGSRLTVL.

This chain links TRBV5-6 with TRBJ2-7, with 7 positions matching TRBD1. CDR1 and CDR2 (germline): SGHDT, YYEEEE. V trimming: 0 bases; J trimming: 2 bases; junction bases outside the gene matches: 8. The CDR3 sequence is 16 residues long. CDR3 DNA: TGTGCCAGCAGCTTGGGAGGGGGCGCGTTCGCCTACGAGCAGTACTTC. It translates to CASSLGGGAFAYEQYF. Together with reference TRBV5-6 and TRBJ2-7, the CDR3 gives the full variable domain: DAGVTQSPTHLIKTRGQQVTLRCSPKSGHDTVSWYQQALGQGPQFIFQYYEEEERQRGNFPDRFSGHQFPNYSSELNVNALLLGDSALYLCASSLGGGAFAYEQYFGPGTRLTVT.

The rearrangement uses TRBV12-5 and TRBJ2-2; D remains unclear. From germline, CDR1 is LGHNT and CDR2 FRNRAP. V was trimmed by 1 base and J by 6 bases, leaving 6 bases between them. CDR3 length: 13 residues. CDR3 amino acids: CASGLDSAGELFF. The CDR3 DNA reads TGTGCTAGTGGTTTGGACAGCGCCGGGGAGCTGTTTTTT.

This chain uses TRBV10-3 with TRBJ2-5, with D maybe TRBD1 (6 bases). Germline CDR1 reads ENHRY; CDR2 reads SYGVKD. The CDR3 runs 13 residues. V lost 5 bases, J lost 4 bases, and 11 bases lay in between. DNA of the CDR3: TGTGCCATCAGTCCAGGGGACCGAGAGACCCAGTACTTC. Protein: CAISPGDRETQYF.

The chain combines TRBV7-6 with TRBJ2-1; tentatively, D is TRBD1 (6 bases). This CDR3 contains 16 residues. Trimming took 5 bases from V and 6 from J, leaving 20 bases between them. Germline CDR1 SGHVS, CDR2 FNYEAQ. In DNA form, the CDR3 reads TGTGCCAGCAGCCAACGACAGGTTTTGTTGGGCAATGAGCAGTTCTTC. This translates into CASSQRQVLLGNEQFF.

In this sample, this clone turned up once. V is TRBV5-1 and J is TRBJ1-1, with a possible D match to TRBD1 (5 bases). V dropped 4 bases and J dropped 5 bases, with 15 bases sitting between them. The CDR3 is 14 amino acids. The germline gives CDR1 SGHRS, CDR2 YFSETQ. The CDR3 coding sequence is TGCGCCAGCAGCGAACCGGGACGAGGTACTGAAGCTTTCTTT. It yields the protein CASSEPGRGTEAFF.

The chain combines TRBV6-5 with TRBJ1-2; D gene ambiguous. The ends were cut back, 0 bases at V and 0 bases at J, with 5 bases in the middle. The CDR3 runs 14 residues. Per the germline V gene, CDR1 is MNHEY and CDR2 is SVGAGI. CDR3 sequence: CASSYSLANYGYTF. In nucleotides, the CDR3 is TGTGCCAGCAGTTACTCCTTAGCTAACTATGGCTACACCTTC.

The chain links TRBV9 to TRBJ2-4; no definite D call. V lost 0 bases and J lost 2, with 6 bases in between. The germline V gene encodes CDR1 SGDLS and CDR2 YYNGEE. The CDR3 loop spans 14 amino acids. CDR3 nucleotides: TGTGCCAGCAGCGTAGGCGGAACCAAAAACATTCAGTACTTC. Translated: CASSVGGTKNIQYF. Variable domain in full (rest from reference TRBV9 and TRBJ2-4): DSGVTQTPKHLITATGQRVTLRCSPRSGDLSVYWYQQSLDQGLQFLIQYYNGEERAKGNILERFSAQQFPDLHSELNLSSLELGDSALYFCASSVGGTKNIQYFGAGTRLSVL.

The chain joins TRBV10-3 to TRBJ1-1; no clear D. Germline V gene data show CDR1 as ENHRY and CDR2 as SYGVKD. V lost 5 bases and J 5 bases, leaving 12 bases between the germline ends. CDR3 size: 13 residues. CDR3 in DNA: TGTGCCATCAGTCCCAGTGTAGGGACTGAAGCTTTCTTT. Translation: CAISPSVGTEAFF.